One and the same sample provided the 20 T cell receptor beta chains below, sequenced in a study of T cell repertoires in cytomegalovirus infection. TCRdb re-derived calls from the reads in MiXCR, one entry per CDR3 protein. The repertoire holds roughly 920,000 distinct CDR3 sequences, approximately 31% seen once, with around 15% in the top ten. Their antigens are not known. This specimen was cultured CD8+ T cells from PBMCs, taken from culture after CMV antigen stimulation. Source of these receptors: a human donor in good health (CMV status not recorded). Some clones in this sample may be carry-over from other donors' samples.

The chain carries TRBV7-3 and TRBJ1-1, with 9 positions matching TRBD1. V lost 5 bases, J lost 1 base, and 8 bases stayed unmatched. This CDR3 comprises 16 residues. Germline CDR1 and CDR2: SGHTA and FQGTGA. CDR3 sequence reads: CASSPGTGQPNTEAFF. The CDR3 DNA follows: TGTGCCAGCAGCCCCGGGACAGGGCAGCCGAACACTGAAGCTTTCTTT. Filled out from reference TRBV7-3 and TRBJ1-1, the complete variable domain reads GAGVSQTPSNKVTEKGKYVELRCDPISGHTALYWYRQSLGQGPEFLIYFQGTGAADDSGLPNDRFFAVRPEGSVSTLKIQRTERGDSAVYLCASSPGTGQPNTEAFFGQGTRLTVV.

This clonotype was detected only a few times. The CDR3 DNA is TGTGCCCCGGGGAGGGGCACAGATACGCAGTATTTT. Translation gives CAPGRGTDTQYF. The chain links TRBV7-9 to TRBJ2-3, with TRBD2 identical over 7 bases. J gave up 1 base and V 11 bases, and 3 bases lay outside the gene matches. CDR1 and CDR2 (germline): SEHNR, FQNEAQ (reference sequence). CDR3 length: 12 amino acids.

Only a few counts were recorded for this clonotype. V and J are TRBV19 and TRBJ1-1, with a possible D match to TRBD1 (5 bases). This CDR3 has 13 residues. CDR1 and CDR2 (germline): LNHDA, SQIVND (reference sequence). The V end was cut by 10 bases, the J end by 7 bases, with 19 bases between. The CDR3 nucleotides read TGTGCCACCGCGCGTCCGGGGCTAGTTGAAGCTTTCTTT. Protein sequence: CATARPGLVEAFF.

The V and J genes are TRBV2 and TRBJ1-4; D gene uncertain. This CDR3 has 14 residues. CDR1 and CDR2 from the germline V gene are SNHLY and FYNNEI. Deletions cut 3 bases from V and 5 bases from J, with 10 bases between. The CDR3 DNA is TGTGCCAGCAGTGATGGGCAGTTCAATGAAAAACTGTTTTTT. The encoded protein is CASSDGQFNEKLFF.

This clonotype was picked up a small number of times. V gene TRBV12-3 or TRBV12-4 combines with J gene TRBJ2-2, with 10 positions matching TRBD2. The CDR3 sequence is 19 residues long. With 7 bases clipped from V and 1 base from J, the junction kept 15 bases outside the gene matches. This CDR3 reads CASTDGPSGGPGNTGELFF. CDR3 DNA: TGTGCCAGCACCGACGGACCTAGCGGGGGACCTGGGAACACCGGGGAGCTGTTTTTT.

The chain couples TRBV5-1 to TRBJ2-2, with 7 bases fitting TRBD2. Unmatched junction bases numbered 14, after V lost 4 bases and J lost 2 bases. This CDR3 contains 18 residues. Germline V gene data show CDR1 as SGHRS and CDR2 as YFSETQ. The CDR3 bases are TGCGCCAGCAGCATAGGTTTTCGGGACTACCCTAACACCGGGGAGCTGTTTTTT. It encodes CASSIGFRDYPNTGELFF.

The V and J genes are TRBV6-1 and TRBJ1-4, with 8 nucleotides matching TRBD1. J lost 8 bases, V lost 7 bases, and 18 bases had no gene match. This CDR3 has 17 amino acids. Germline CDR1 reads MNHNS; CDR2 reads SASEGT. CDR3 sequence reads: CASTVWQGAMNREKLFF. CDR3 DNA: TGTGCCAGCACCGTTTGGCAGGGGGCAATGAATAGAGAAAAACTGTTTTTT.

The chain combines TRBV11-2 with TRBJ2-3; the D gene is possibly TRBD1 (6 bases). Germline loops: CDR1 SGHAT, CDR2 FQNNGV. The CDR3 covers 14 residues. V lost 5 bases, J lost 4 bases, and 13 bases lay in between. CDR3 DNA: TGTGCCAGCAGCGGTAGGGGGTTTCCAGATACGCAGTATTTT. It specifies CASSGRGFPDTQYF.

The CDR3 sequence: CASSLFPGHEQYF. In DNA, the CDR3 is TGTGCCAGCAGTTTGTTTCCAGGGCACGAGCAGTACTTC. V gene TRBV27 combines with J gene TRBJ2-7; D is perhaps TRBD1 (5 bases). Per germline, CDR1 MNHEY and CDR2 SMNVEV (reference sequence). V lost 3 bases and J 5 bases, leaving 11 bases between the germline ends. This CDR3 is built from 13 residues.

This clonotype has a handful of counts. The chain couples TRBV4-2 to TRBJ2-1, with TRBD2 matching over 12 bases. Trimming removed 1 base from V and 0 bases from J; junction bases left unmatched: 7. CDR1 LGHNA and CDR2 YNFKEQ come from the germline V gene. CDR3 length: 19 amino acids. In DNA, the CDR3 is TGTGCCAGCAGCCAAGGAAGTCTAGCGGGGGGGTACTCCTACAATGAGCAGTTCTTC. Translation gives CASSQGSLAGGYSYNEQFF.

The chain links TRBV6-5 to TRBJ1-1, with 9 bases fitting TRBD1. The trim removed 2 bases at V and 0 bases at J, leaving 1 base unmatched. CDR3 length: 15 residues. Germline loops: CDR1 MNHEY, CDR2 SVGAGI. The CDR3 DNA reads TGTGCCAGCAGTTACGACAGGGGGATGAACACTGAAGCTTTCTTT. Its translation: CASSYDRGMNTEAFF.

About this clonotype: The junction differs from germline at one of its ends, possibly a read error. CDR3 sequence reads: CASSEILSLISYNSPPHF. Written as DNA, the CDR3 is TGTGCCAGCAGTGAAATACTAAGTTTGATCTCCTATAATTCACCCCCCCACTTT. V usage is TRBV6-1 and J usage is TRBJ1-6; unclear D gene. Germline V gene data show CDR1 as MNHNS and CDR2 as SASEGT. The CDR3 sequence is 18 residues long.

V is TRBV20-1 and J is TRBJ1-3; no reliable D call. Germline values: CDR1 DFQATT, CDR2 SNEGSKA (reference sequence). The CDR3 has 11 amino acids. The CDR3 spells CSTYSGNTIYF. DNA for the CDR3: TGCAGCACATACTCTGGAAACACCATATATTTT.

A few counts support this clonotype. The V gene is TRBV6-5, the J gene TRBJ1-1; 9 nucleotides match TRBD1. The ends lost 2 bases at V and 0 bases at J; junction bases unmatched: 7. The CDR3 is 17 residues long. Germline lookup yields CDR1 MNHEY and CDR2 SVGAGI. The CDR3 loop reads CASSYRRTGALNTEAFF. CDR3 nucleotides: TGTGCCAGCAGTTACCGGAGGACAGGGGCACTGAACACTGAAGCTTTCTTT.

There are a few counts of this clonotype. The CDR3 DNA reads TGTGCCAGCAGCTTTTATCTTCAGGGGCTCCAAGAGACCCAGTACTTC. It codes for CASSFYLQGLQETQYF. The chain links TRBV5-8 to TRBJ2-5, with D possibly matching TRBD1 (6 bases). The CDR3 has 16 residues. Trimming took 2 bases from V and 1 from J, leaving 15 bases between them. The V gene's germline CDR1 is SGHTS and CDR2 YDEGEE.

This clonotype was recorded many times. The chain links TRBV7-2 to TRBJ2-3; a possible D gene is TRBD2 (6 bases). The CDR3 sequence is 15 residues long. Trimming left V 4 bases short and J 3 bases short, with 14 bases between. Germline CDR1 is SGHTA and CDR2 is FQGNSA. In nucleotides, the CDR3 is TGTGCCAGCAGCTCCAGGGCGGGGTGGACAGATACGCAGTATTTT. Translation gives CASSSRAGWTDTQYF.

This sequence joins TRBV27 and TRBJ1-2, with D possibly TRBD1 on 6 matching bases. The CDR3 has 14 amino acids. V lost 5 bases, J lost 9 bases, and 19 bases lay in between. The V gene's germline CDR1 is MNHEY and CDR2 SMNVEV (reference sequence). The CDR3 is CASSPRTDLLRYTF. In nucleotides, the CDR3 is TGTGCCAGCAGTCCCAGGACAGACTTGCTTCGCTACACCTTC.

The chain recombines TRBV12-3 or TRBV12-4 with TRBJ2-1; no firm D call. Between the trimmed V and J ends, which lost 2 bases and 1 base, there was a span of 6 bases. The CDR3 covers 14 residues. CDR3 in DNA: TGTGCCAGCAGTTTATCGTGGTCCTACAATGAGCAGTTCTTC. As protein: CASSLSWSYNEQFF.

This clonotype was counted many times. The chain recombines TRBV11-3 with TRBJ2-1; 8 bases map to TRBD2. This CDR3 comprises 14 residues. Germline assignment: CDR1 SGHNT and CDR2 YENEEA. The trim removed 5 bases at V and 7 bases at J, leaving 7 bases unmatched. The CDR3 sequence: CASSGSGSWNEQFF. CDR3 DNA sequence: TGTGCCAGCAGCGGAAGCGGGAGCTGGAATGAGCAGTTCTTC.

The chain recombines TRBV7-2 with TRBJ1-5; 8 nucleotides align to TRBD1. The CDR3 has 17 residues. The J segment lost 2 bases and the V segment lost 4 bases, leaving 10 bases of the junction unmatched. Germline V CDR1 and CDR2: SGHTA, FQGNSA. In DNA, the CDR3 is TGTGCCAGCAGCTCCCTCAGGGGGCGCGTAGGCAATCAGCCCCAGCATTTT. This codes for CASSSLRGRVGNQPQHF.